At least ten counts were recorded for the clone carrying this T cell receptor beta chain. Its antigen is not identified. The data were taken from a study of T-cell reconstitution after alpha-beta-depleted transplantation in children. Germline assignment: CDR1 MNHEY and CDR2 SVGAGI. Trimming stripped 0 bases from V and 4 bases from J, with 25 bases between. The CDR3 spans 19 residues. Study-level results: Several hundred expanded graft clones reportedly supplied alpha-beta T cells about two months after transplant.

Unique molecular identifiers were used in preparing the TCRbeta library. TCRdb used MiXCR to reprocess the PCR reads, holding one entry per CDR3 protein. Here the sample spans 300,000 or so distinct CDR3 sequences, roughly 25% being singletons. The source is a male patient younger than 18 who had a stem cell transplant for acute lymphoblastic leukemia, so the T cells may come from the graft donor. The sample in question was PBMCs, mostly from graft donor cells, obtained 180 days after TCRalphabeta/CD19-depleted stem cell transplant. V and J are TRBV6-5 and TRBJ2-7; D perhaps matches TRBD2 (7 bases). The CDR3 here is CASSYSSAGQAGLVYEQYF. The CDR3 DNA reads as TGTGCCAGCAGTTACTCGTCAGCGGGACAAGCTGGGTTGGTGTACGAGCAGTACTTC.